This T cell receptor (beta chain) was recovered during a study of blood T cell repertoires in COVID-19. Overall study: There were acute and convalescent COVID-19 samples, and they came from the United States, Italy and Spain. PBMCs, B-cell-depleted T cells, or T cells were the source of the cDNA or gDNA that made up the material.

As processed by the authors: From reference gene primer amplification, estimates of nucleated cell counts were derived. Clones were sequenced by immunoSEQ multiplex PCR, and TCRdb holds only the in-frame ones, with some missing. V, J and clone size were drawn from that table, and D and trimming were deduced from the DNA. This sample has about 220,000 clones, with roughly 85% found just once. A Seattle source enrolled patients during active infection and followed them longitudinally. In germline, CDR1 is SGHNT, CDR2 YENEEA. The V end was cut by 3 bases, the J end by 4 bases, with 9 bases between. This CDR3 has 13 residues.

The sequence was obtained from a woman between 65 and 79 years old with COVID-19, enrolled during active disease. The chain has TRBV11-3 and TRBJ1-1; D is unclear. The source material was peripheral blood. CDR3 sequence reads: CASSFARGTEAFF. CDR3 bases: TGTGCCAGCAGCTTCGCCCGGGGCACTGAAGCTTTCTTT. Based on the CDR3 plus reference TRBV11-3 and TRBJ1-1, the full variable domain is EAGVVQSPRYKIIEKKQPVAFWCNPISGHNTLYWYLQNLGQGPELLIRYENEEAVDDSQLPKDRFSAERLKGVDSTLKIQPAELGDSAVYLCASSFARGTEAFFGQGTRLTVV.